There are a few counts of the clone carrying this T cell receptor beta chain. As yet, its antigen is unknown. Exclusion of a patient followed from autoimmune disease history or systemic immunosuppression. The data belong to a study of OX40 agonist ivuxolimab in advanced cancers. V dropped 5 bases and J dropped 1 base, with 8 bases sitting between them. This CDR3 comprises 13 residues. CDR1 and CDR2 (germline): MRHNA, SNTAGT. Broader study findings: What antigens the expanded peripheral T cells recognized was never established. Nonresponders, in some cases, also had low normalized T-cell clonal expansion.

Some clones are missing from TCRdb's copy, which holds only in-frame ones; the method was immunoSEQ multiplex PCR. The table includes over 60,000 clones, 65% to 90% detected once. This sequence originates from an adult with an advanced solid tumor such as melanoma, head and neck, liver or kidney cancer. The chain couples TRBV6-4 to TRBJ1-1; D is ambiguous. The sample consisted of CD4+ or CD8+ T cells sorted from blood, taken in a trial of the OX40 agonist ivuxolimab. In nucleotides, the CDR3 is TGTGCCAGCAGTCTCGCGGGGAACACTGAAGCTTTCTTT. Protein sequence: CASSLAGNTEAFF.